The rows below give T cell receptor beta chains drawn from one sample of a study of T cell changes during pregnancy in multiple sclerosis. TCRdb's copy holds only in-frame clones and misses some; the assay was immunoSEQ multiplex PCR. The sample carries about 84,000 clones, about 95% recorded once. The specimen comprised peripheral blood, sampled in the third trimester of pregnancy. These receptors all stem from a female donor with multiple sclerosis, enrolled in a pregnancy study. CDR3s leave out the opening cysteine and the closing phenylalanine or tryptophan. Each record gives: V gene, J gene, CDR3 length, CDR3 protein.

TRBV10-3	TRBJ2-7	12	ATLPLAGGREQY
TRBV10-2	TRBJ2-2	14	ASSPSGGPNTGELF
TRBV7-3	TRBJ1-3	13	ASSPGDTTRNTIY
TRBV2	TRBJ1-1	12	ASRLGQMNTEAF
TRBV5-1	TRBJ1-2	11	ASGATGGDGYT
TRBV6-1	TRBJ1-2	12	ASSEAVAYYGYT
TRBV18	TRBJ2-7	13	ASSPPAGPPYEQY
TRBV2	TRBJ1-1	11	ASSADSWTEAF
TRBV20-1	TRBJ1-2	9	TLLVGAGYT
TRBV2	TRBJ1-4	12	ASSPGENNEKLF
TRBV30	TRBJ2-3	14	AWSTHLGGSTDTQY
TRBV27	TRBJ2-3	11	ASSSSHTDTQY
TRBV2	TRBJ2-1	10	ASKTGGYEQF
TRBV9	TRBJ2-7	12	ASSPPGGRDEQY
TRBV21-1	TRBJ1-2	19	ASSKIVGTTPGQRSGYGYT
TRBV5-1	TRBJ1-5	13	ASSTGQGGNQPQH
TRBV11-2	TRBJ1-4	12	ASRRIRANEKLF
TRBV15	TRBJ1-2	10	ATSRDREGYT